These 8 T cell receptor beta chains were sequenced from one sample in a study of blood T cell repertoires in COVID-19. Libraries were prepared by immunoSEQ multiplex PCR; TCRdb keeps only in-frame clonotypes and omits some of them. The sample includes some 160,000 clones, more than 75% of them seen just once. The sequencing sample was made of peripheral blood. All receptors derive from a man aged 18 to 35 with acute or convalescent COVID-19.

The chain joins TRBV20-1 to TRBJ2-1; 10 positions match TRBD2. Germline V gene data show CDR1 as DFQATT and CDR2 as SNEGSKA (reference sequence). This CDR3 has 16 amino acids. V shed 3 bases, J shed 5 bases, and the junction held 10 bases outside the gene matches. CDR3 sequence: CSASDILAGVDNEQFF. The CDR3 DNA reads as TGCAGTGCTAGTGATATTCTAGCGGGGGTTGACAATGAGCAGTTCTTC.

CDR3: CSASNNQGDEKLFF. For the CDR3, the DNA is TGCAGTGCTAGTAATAATCAGGGTGACGAAAAACTGTTTTTT. The genes are TRBV20-1 and TRBJ1-4; maybe TRBD1 (5 bases). Per germline, CDR1 DFQATT and CDR2 SNEGSKA (reference sequence). The CDR3 length is 14 residues. V shed 3 bases and J shed 8 bases, with 16 bases lying between them.

The chain is built from TRBV12-3 or TRBV12-4 and TRBJ1-4; D uncertain. V lost 4 bases to trimming and J lost 4 bases, with 4 bases between them. The CDR3 has 12 amino acids. Written as DNA, the CDR3 is TGTGCCAGCAGTTCTCTTAATGAAAAACTGTTTTTT. It is translated as CASSSLNEKLFF.

The V gene is TRBV19, the J gene TRBJ1-5, with a tentative D call TRBD1 (6 bases). V lost 5 bases and J lost 2, with 13 bases in between. This CDR3 contains 15 residues. The V gene's germline CDR1 is LNHDA and CDR2 SQIVND (reference sequence). CDR3 protein: CASSLQGNGNQPQHF. The CDR3 nucleotides are TGTGCCAGTAGTCTCCAGGGGAATGGCAATCAGCCCCAGCATTTT.

The genes are TRBV24-1 and TRBJ1-2; unclear D gene. Germline assignment: CDR1 KGHDR and CDR2 SFDVKD. This CDR3 comprises 14 residues. V was pared by 3 bases and J by 5 bases, with 12 bases between. The CDR3: CATSDNVGSYGYTF. The CDR3 DNA reads as TGTGCCACCAGTGATAACGTGGGGAGTTATGGCTACACCTTC.

This clone appeared once. The rearrangement links TRBV27 to TRBJ2-1; D is ambiguous. Looked up from germline, CDR1 is MNHEY and CDR2 is SMNVEV (reference sequence). V gave up 2 bases and J gave up 3 bases, with 8 bases separating them. This CDR3 is 14 amino acids long. The DNA for the CDR3 is TGTGCCAGCAGTTTAACTTCATACTACAATGAGCAGTTCTTC. This codes for CASSLTSYYNEQFF.

The rearrangement links TRBV7-6 to TRBJ1-4; possible D gene TRBD1, 6 bases. V gave up 4 bases and J gave up 7 bases, with 16 bases separating them. The germline V gene has CDR1 SGHVS and CDR2 FNYEAQ. The CDR3 runs to 15 residues. This chain's CDR3 is CASSSGAGTSEKLFF. CDR3 DNA: TGTGCCAGCAGCTCAGGGGCCGGGACGTCTGAAAAACTGTTTTTT.

The chain is built from TRBV15 and TRBJ1-6; D not certain. V lost 5 bases, J lost 8 bases, and 13 bases lay in between. The CDR3 is 14 amino acids. Looked up from germline, CDR1 is LNHNV and CDR2 is YYDKDF (reference sequence). In DNA, the CDR3 is TGTGCCACCAGCGATCCCGAGTACTATTCACCCCTCCACTTT. This encodes CATSDPEYYSPLHF.